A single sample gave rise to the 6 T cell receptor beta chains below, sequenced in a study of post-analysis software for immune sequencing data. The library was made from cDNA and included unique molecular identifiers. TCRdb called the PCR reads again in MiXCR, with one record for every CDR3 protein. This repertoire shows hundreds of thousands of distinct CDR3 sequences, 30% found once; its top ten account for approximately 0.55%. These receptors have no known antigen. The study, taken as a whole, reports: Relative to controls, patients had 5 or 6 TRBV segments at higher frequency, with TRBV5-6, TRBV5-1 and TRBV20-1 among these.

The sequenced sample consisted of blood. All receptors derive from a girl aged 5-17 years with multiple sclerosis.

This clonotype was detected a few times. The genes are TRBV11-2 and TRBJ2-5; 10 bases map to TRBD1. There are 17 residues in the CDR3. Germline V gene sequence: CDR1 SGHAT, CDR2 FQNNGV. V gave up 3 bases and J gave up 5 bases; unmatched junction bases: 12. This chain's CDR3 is CASSFRQGALRHETQYF. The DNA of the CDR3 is TGTGCCAGCAGCTTTAGACAGGGGGCGCTTCGGCACGAGACCCAGTACTTC.

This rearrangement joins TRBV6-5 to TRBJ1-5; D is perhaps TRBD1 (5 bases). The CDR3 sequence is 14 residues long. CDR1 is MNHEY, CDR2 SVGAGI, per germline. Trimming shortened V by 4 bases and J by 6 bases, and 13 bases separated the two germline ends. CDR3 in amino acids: CASSSQGWSQPQHF. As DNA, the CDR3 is TGTGCCAGCAGTTCTCAGGGTTGGAGTCAGCCCCAGCATTTT.

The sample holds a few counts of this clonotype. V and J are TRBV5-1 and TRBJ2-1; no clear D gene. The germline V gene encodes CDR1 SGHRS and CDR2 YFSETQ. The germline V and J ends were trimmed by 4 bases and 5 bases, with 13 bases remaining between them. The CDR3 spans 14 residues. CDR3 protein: CASSAPRRDNEQFF. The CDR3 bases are TGCGCCAGCAGCGCTCCACGTCGGGACAATGAGCAGTTCTTC.

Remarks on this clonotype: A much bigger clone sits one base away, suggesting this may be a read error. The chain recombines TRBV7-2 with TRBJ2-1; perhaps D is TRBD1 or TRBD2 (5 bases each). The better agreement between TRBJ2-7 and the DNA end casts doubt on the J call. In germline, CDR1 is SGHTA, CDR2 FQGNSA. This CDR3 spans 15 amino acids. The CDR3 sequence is CASSFVGTVYNEQYF. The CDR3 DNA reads TGTGCCAGCAGCTTTGTCGGGACCGTTTACAATGAGCAGTACTTC.

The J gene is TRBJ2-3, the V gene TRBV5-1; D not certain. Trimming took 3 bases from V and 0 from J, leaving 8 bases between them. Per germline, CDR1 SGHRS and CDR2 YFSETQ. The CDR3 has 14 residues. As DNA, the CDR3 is TGCGCCAGCAGCTCGGTCTATAGCACAGATACGCAGTATTTT. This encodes CASSSVYSTDTQYF.

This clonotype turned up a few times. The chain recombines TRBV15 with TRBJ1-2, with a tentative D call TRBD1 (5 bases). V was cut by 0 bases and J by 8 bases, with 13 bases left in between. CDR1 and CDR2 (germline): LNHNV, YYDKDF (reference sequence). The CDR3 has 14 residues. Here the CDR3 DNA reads TGTGCCACCAGCAGAGATGGTGGAGGGGCCGGCTACACCTTC. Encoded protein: CATSRDGGGAGYTF.